This TCR beta chain was captured in a study of cytomegalovirus exposure and HLA in healthy donors. Study results and limitations: Most TCR sequences were uncommon, yet certain public TCRs appeared in many donors.

Germline loops: CDR1 LNHDA, CDR2 SQIVND (reference sequence). CDR3 length: 15 residues. V lost 7 bases and J lost 6; bases outside the gene matches: 13. With regard to this clone: The antigen is undetermined.

The study ran its PCR with 60 Vbeta and 13 Jbeta primers. Sequenced by immunoSEQ multiplex PCR; TCRdb stores in-frame clones only, minus some. The sample carries around 200,000 clones, around 79% recorded once. The sequence was collected from a girl under 10 years old in good health and CMV-seronegative. Sequencing was carried out using PBMCs. V gene TRBV19 combines with J gene TRBJ1-2, with 8 bases identical to TRBD1. CDR3 sequence reads: CASTTGSGGLHGYTF. DNA of the CDR3: TGTGCCAGTACCACCGGGTCAGGGGGCTTACATGGCTACACCTTC.